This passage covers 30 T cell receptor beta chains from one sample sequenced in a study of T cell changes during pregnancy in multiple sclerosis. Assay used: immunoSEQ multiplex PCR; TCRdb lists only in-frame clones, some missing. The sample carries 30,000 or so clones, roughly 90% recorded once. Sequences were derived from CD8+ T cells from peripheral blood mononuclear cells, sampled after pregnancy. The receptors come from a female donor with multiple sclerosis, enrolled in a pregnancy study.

For the CDR3, the DNA is TGTGCCAGCAGTTTCCTCGCAGGGGGGCTCAATCAGCCCCAGCATTTT. It codes for CASSFLAGGLNQPQHF. The V gene is TRBV27, the J gene TRBJ1-5; TRBD1 matches 7 bases. From germline, CDR1 is MNHEY and CDR2 SMNVEV (reference sequence). The CDR3 runs to 16 residues. With V trimmed by 3 bases and J by 3 bases, 8 bases remained unmatched.

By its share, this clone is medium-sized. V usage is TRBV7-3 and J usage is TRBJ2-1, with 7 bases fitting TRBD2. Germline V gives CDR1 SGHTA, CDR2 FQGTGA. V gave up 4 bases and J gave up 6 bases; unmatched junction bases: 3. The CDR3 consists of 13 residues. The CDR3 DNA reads TGTGCCAGCAGCTCTGGCGGGAGCAATGAGCAGTTCTTC. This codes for CASSSGGSNEQFF.

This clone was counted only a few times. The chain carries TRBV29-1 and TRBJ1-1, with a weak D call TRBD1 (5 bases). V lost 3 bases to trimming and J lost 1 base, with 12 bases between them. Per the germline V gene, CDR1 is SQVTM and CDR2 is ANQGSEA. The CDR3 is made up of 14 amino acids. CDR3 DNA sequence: TGCAGCGTTGAGTGGGCCAGGGAGAACACTGAAGCTTTCTTT. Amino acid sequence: CSVEWARENTEAFF.

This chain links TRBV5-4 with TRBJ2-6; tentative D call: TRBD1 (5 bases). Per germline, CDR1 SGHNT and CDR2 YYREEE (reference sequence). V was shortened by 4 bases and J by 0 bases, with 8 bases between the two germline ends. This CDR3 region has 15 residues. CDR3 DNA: TGTGCCAGCAGCCAGGACAACTCTGGGGCCAACGTCCTGACTTTC. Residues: CASSQDNSGANVLTF.

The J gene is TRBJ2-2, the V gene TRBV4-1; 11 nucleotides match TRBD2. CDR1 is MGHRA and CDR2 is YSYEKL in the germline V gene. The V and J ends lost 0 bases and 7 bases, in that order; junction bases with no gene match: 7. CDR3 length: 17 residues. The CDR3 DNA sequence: TGCGCCAGCAGCCAAGATATAGCGGGAGGGCCTAGCGGGGAGCTGTTTTTT. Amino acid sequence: CASSQDIAGGPSGELFF.

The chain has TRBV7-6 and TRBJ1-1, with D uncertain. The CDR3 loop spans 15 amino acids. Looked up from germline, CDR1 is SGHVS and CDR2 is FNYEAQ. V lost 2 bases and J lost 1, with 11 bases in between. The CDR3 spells CASSLSASQNTEAFF. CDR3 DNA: TGTGCCAGCAGCTTAAGCGCCAGTCAGAACACTGAAGCTTTCTTT.

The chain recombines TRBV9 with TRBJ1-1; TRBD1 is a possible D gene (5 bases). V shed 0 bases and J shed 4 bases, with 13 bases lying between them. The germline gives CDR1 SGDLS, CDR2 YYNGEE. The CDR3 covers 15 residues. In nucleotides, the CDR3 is TGTGCCAGCAGCGTAGTGGCAGGGAGGGGCACTGAAGCTTTCTTT. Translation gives CASSVVAGRGTEAFF.

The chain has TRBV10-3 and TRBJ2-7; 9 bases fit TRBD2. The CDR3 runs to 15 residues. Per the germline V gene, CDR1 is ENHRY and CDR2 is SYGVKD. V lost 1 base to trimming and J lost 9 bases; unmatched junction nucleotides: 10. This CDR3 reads CAISEWREGPERQYF. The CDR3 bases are TGTGCCATCAGTGAGTGGCGGGAGGGCCCCGAACGGCAGTACTTC.

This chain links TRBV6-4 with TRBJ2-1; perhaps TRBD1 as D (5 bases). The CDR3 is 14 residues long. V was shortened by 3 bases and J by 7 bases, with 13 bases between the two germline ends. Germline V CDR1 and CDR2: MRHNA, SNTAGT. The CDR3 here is CASSERAGWNEQFF. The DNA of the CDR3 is TGTGCCAGCAGTGAAAGGGCAGGGTGGAATGAGCAGTTCTTC.

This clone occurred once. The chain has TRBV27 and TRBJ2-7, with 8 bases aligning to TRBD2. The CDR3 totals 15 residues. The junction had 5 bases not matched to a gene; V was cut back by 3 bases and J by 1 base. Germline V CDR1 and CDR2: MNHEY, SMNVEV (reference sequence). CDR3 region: CASSFAAGVSYEQYF. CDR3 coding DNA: TGTGCCAGCAGTTTTGCAGCGGGGGTATCCTACGAGCAGTACTTC.

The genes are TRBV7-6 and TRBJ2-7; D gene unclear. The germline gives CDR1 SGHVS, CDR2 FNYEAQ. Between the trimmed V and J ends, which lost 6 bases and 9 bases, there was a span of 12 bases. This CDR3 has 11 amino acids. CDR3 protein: CASSTGEGQYF. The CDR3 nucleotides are TGTGCCAGCAGTACCGGAGAAGGGCAGTACTTC.

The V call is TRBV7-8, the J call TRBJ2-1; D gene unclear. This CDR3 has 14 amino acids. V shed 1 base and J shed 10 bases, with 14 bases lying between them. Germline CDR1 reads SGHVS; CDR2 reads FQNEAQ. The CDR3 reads CASSLGPPHEEQFF. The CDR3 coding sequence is TGTGCCAGCAGCTTAGGCCCCCCTCATGAGGAGCAGTTCTTC.

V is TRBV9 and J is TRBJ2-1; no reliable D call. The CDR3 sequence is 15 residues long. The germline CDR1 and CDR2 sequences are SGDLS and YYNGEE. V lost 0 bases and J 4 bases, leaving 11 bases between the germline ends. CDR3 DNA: TGTGCCAGCAGCGTAGGACTCCAACAATACAATGAGCAGTTCTTC. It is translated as CASSVGLQQYNEQFF.

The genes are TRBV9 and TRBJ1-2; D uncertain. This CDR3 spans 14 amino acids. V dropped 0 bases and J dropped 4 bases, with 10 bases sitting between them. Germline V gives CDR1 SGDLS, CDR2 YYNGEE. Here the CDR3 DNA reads TGTGCCAGCAGCGTAGATGGGTCTAGCTATGGCTACACCTTC. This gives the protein CASSVDGSSYGYTF. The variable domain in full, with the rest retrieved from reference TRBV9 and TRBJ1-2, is DSGVTQTPKHLITATGQRVTLRCSPRSGDLSVYWYQQSLDQGLQFLIQYYNGEERAKGNILERFSAQQFPDLHSELNLSSLELGDSALYFCASSVDGSSYGYTFGSGTRLTVV.

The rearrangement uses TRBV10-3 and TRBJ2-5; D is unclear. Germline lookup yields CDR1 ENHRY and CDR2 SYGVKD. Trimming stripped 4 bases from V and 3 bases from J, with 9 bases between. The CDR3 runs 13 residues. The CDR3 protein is CAISVVLKETQYF. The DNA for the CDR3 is TGTGCCATCAGTGTGGTGCTAAAAGAGACCCAGTACTTC.

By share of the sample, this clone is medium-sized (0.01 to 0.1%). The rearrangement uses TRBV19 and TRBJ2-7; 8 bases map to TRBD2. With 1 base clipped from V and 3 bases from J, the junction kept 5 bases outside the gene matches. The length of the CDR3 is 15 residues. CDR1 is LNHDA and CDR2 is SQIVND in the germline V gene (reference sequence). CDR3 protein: CASSIASGRGYEQYF. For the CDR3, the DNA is TGTGCCAGTAGTATAGCGAGCGGGAGAGGCTACGAGCAGTACTTC.

CDR3 nucleotide sequence: TGTGCCTGGAGTGTACAGGGGCCAGATACGCAGTATTTT. Translating it yields CAWSVQGPDTQYF. The chain links TRBV30 to TRBJ2-3, with 7 bases aligning to TRBD1. The ends lost 0 bases at V and 4 bases at J; junction bases unmatched: 1. The germline V gene encodes CDR1 GTSNPN and CDR2 SVGIG (reference sequence). This CDR3 spans 13 amino acids.

The CDR3 loop reads CASRGREGDEQFF. CDR3 DNA: TGTGCCAGCCGGGGGCGGGAGGGCGATGAGCAGTTCTTC. This chain uses TRBV11-3 with TRBJ2-1, with 9 bases fitting TRBD2. The CDR3 has 13 amino acids. V shed 8 bases, J shed 8 bases, and the junction held 7 bases outside the gene matches. Germline V CDR1 and CDR2: SGHNT, YENEEA.

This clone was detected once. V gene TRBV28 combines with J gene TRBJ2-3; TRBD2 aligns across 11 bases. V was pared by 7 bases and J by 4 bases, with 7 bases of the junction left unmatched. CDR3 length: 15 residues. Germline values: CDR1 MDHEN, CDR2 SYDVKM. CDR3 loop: CASMQLAGEADTQYF. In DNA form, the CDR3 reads TGTGCCAGCATGCAACTAGCGGGAGAAGCAGATACGCAGTATTTT.

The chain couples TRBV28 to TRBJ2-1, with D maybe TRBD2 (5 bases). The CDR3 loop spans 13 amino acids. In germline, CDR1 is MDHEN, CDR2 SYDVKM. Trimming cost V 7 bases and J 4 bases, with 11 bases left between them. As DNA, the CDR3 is TGTGCCAGCACGACCGGGGTTTACAATGAGCAGTTCTTC. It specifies CASTTGVYNEQFF.

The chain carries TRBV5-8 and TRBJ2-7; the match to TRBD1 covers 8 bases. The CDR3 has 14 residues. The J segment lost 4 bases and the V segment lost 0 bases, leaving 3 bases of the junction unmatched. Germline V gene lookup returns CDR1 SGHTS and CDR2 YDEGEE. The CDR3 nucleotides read TGTGCCAGCAGCTTGGGGCAGGGGGCGTACGAGCAGTACTTC. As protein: CASSLGQGAYEQYF.

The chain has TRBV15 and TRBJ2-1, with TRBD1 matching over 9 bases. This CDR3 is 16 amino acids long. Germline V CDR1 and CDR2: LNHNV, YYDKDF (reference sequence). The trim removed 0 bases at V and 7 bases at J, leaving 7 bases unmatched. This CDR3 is CATSRDWTGEGNEQFF. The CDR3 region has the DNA TGTGCCACCAGCAGAGATTGGACAGGGGAGGGAAATGAGCAGTTCTTC.

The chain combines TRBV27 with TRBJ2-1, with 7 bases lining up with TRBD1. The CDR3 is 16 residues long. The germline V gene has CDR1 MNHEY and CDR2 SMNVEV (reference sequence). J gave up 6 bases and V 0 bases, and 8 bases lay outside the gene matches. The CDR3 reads CASSLSGQGVGNEQFF. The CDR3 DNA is TGTGCCAGCAGTTTATCGGGGCAGGGGGTCGGCAATGAGCAGTTCTTC.

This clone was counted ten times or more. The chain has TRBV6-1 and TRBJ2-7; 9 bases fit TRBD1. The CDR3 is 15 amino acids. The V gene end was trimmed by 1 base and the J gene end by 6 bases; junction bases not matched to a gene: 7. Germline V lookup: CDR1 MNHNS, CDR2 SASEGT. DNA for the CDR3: TGTGCCAGCAGTGAAGTTGGGACAGGGCCCATCGAGCAGTACTTC. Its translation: CASSEVGTGPIEQYF.

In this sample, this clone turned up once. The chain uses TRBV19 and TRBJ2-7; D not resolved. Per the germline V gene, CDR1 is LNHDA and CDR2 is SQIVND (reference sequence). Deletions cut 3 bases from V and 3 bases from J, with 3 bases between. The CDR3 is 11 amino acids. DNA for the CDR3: TGTGCCAGTAGTATCGGCTACGAGCAGTACTTC. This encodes CASSIGYEQYF.

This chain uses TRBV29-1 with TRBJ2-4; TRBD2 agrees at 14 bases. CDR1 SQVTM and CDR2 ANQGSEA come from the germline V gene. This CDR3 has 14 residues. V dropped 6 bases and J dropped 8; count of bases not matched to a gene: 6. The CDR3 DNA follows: TGCAGCGTCGAGGGACTAGCGGGAGAGGACATTCAGTACTTC. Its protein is CSVEGLAGEDIQYF.

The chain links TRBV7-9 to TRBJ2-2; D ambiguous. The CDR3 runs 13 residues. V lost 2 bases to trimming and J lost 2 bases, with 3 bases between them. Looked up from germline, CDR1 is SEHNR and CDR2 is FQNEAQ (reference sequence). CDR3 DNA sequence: TGTGCCAGCAGCTTACCAAACACCGGGGAGCTGTTTTTT. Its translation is CASSLPNTGELFF.

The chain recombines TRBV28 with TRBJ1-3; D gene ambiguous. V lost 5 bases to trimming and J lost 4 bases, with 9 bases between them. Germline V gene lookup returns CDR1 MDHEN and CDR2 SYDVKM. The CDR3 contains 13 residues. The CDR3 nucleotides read TGTGCCAGCAGTGAGGGTTCCGGAAACACCATATATTTT. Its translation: CASSEGSGNTIYF.

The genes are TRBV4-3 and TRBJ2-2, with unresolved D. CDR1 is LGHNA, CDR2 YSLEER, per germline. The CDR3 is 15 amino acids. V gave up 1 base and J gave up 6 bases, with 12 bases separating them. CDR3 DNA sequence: TGCGCCAGCAGCCAAGGTGTTTCTCCGTCCGGGGAGCTGTTTTTT. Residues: CASSQGVSPSGELFF.

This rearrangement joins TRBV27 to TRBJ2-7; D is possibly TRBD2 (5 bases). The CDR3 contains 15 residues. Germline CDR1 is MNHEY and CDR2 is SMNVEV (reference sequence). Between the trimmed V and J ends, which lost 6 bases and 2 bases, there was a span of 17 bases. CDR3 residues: CASSSVGGLTYEQYF. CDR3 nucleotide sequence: TGTGCCAGCAGCTCCGTCGGCGGGCTTACCTACGAGCAGTACTTC.